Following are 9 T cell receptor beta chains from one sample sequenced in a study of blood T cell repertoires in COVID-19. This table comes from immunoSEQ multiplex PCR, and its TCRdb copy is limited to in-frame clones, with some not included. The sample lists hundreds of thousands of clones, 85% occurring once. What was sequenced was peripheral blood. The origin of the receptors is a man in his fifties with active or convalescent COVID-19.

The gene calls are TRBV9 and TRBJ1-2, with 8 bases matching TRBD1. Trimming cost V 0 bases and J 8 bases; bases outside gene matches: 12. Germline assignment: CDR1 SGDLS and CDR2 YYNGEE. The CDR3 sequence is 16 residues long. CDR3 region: CASSVAPLTGAEGYTF. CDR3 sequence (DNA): TGTGCCAGCAGCGTAGCACCCCTGACAGGGGCGGAAGGCTACACCTTC.

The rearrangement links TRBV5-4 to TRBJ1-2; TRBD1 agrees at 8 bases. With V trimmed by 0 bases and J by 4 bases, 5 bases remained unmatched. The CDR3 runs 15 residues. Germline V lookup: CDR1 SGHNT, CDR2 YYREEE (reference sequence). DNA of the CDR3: TGTGCCAGCAGCTTGGGACAGGGGCTCACCTATGGCTACACCTTC. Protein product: CASSLGQGLTYGYTF.

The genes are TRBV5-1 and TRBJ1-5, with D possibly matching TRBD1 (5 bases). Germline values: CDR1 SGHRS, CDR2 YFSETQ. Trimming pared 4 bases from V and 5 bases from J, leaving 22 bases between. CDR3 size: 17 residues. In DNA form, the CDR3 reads TGCGCCAGCAGCCACGACTCGGACACATACTGGGATCAGCCCCAGCATTTT. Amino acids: CASSHDSDTYWDQPQHF.

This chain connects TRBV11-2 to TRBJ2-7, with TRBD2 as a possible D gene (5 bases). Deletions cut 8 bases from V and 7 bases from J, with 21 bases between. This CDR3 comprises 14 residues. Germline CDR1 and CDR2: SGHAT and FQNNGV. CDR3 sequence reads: CASRLAGEAWEQYF. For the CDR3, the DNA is TGTGCCAGCCGGCTGGCGGGCGAAGCGTGGGAGCAGTACTTC.

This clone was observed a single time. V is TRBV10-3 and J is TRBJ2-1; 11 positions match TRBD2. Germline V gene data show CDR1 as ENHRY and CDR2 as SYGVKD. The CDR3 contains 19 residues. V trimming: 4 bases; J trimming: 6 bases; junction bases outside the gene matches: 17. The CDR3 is CAISATSGSEGTLRNEQFF. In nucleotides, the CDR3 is TGTGCCATCAGTGCAACTAGCGGGAGTGAGGGGACGCTACGCAATGAGCAGTTCTTC.

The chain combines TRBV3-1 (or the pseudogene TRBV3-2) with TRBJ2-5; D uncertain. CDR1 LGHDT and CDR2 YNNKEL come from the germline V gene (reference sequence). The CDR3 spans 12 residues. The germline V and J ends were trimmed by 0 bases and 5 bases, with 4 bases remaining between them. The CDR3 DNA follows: TGTGCCAGCAGCCAAGATCTCGAGACCCAGTACTTC. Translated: CASSQDLETQYF.

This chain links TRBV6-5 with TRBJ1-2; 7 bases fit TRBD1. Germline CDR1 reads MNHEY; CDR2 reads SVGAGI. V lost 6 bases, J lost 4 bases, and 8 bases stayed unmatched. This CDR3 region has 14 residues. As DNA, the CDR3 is TGTGCCAGCAGGGGTGAGGGGGCCCGCTATGGCTACACCTTC. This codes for CASRGEGARYGYTF.

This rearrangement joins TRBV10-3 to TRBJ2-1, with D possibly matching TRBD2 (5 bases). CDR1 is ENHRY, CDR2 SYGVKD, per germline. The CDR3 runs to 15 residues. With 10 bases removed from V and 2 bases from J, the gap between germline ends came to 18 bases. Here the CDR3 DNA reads TGTGCCACACAAACGACGGGGAATACCTACAATGAGCAGTTCTTC. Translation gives CATQTTGNTYNEQFF.

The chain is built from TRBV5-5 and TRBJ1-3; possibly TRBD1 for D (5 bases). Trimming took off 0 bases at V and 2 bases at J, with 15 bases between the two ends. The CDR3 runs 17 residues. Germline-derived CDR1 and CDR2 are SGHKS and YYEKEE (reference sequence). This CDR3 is CASSLESGRYPGNTIYF. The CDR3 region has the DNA TGTGCCAGCAGCTTGGAGTCAGGGCGTTATCCTGGAAACACCATATATTTT.